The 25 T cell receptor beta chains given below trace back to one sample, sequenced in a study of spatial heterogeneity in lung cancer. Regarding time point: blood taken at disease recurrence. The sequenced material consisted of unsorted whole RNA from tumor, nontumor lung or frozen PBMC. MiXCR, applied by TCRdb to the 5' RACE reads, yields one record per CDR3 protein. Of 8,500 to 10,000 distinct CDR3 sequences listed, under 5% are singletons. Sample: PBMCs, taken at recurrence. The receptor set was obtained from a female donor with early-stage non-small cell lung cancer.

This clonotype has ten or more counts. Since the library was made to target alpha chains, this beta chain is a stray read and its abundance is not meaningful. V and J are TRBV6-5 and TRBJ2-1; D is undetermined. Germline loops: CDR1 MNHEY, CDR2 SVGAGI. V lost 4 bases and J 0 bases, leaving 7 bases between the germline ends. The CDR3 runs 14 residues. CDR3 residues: CASSSWSSYNEQFF. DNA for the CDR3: TGTGCCAGCAGTTCTTGGAGCTCCTACAATGAGCAGTTCTTC.

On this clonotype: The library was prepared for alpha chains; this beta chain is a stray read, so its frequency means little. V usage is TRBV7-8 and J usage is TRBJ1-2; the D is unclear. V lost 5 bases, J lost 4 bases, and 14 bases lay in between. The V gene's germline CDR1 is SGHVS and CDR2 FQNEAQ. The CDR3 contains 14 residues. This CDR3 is CASSNRDTFYGYTF. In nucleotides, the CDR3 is TGTGCCAGCAGCAACCGCGACACTTTCTATGGCTACACCTTC.

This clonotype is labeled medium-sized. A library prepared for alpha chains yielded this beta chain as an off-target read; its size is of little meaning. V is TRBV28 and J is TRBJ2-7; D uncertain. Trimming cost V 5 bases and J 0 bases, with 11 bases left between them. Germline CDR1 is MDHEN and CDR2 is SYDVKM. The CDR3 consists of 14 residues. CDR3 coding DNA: TGTGCCAGCAGTCCAGGAGTTTCCTCCTACGAGCAGTACTTC. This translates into CASSPGVSSYEQYF.

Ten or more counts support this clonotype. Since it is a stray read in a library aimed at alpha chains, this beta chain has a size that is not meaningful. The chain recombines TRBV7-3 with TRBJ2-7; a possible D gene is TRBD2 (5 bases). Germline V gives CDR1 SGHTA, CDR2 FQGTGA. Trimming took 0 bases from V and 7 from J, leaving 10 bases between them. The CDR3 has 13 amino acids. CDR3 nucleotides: TGTGCCAGCAGCTTAACGTCGACGGGGGAGCAGTACTTC. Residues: CASSLTSTGEQYF.

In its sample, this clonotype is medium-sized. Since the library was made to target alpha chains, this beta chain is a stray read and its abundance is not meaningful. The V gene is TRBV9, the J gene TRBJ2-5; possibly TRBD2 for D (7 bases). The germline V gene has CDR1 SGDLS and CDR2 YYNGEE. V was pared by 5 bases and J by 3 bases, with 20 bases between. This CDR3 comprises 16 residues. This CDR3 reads CASSNSGGTLEETQYF. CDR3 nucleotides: TGTGCCAGCAGTAATTCGGGGGGCACCCTAGAAGAGACCCAGTACTTC.

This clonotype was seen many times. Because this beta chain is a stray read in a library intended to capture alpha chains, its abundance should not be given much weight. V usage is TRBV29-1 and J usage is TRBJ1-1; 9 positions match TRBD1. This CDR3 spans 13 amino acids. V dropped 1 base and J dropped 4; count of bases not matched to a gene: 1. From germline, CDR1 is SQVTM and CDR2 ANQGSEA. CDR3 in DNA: TGCAGCGTTGAAGGACAGGGGGGCACTGAAGCTTTCTTT. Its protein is CSVEGQGGTEAFF.

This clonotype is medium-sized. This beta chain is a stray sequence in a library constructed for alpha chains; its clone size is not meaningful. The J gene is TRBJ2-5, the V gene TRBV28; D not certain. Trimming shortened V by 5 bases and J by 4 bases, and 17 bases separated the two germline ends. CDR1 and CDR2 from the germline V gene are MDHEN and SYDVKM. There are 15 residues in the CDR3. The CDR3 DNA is TGTGCCAGCAGTCTACCCCCCACGAAGGGAGAGACCCAGTACTTC. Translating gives CASSLPPTKGETQYF.

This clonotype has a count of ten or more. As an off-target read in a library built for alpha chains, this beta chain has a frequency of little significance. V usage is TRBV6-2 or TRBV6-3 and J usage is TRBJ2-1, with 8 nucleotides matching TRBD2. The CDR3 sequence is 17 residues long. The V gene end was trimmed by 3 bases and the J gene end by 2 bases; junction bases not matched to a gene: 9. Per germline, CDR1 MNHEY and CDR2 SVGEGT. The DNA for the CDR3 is TGTGCCAGCAGTTATGGGCTGGCGGGGGGTCCCTACAATGAGCAGTTCTTC. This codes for CASSYGLAGGPYNEQFF.

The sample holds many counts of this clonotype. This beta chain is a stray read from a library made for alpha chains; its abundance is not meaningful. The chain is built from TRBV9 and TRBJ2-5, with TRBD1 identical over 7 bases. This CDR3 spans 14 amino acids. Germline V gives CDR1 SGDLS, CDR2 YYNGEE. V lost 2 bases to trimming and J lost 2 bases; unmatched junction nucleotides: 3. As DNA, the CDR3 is TGTGCCAGCAGCGTCCGGGACAGTCAAGAGACCCAGTACTTC. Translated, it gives CASSVRDSQETQYF.

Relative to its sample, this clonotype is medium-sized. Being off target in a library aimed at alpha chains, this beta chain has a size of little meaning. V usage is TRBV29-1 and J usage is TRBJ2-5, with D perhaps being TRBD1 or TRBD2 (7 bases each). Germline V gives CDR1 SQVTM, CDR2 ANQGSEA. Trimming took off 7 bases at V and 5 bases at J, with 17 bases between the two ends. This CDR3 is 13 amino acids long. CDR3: CSAQGGVGETQYF. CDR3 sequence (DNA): TGCAGCGCCCAGGGGGGGGTCGGGGAGACCCAGTACTTC.

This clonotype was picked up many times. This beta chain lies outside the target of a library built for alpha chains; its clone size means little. As DNA, the CDR3 is TGTGCCAGCAGCGCGGGGGACGGACTAAAAGCTTTCTTT. This encodes CASSAGDGLKAFF. The chain is built from TRBV9 and TRBJ1-1, with a tentative D call TRBD1 (5 bases). Trimming cost V 3 bases and J 9 bases, with 15 bases left between them. The CDR3 contains 13 residues. Germline V gene lookup returns CDR1 SGDLS and CDR2 YYNGEE. The variable domain in full, completed from reference TRBV9 and TRBJ1-1, reads DSGVTQTPKHLITATGQRVTLRCSPRSGDLSVYWYQQSLDQGLQFLIQYYNGEERAKGNILERFSAQQFPDLHSELNLSSLELGDSALYFCASSAGDGLKAFFGQGTRLTVV.

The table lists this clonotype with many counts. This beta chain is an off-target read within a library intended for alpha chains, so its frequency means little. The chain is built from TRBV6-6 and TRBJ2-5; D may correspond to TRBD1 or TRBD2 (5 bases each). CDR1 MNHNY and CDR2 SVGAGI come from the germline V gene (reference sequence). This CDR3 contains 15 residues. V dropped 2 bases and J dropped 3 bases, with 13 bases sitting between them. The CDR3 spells CASSYTGPWKETQYF. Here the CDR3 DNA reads TGTGCCAGCAGTTACACGGGACCCTGGAAAGAGACCCAGTACTTC.

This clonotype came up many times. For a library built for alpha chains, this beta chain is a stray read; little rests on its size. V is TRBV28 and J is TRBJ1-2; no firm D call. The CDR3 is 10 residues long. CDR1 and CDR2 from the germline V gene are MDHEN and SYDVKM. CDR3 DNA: TGTGCAATATCTAACTATGGCTACACCTTC. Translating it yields CAISNYGYTF.

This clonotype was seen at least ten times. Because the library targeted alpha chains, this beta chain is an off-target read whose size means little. CDR3 coding DNA: TGTGCCAGCAGCCAAGCCGGTGTAGGTGGAGATGAGCAGTTCTTC. Translated, it gives CASSQAGVGGDEQFF. This chain uses TRBV4-2 with TRBJ2-1; D ambiguous. Germline CDR1 reads LGHNA; CDR2 reads YNFKEQ. The CDR3 spans 15 residues. V was cut by 1 base and J by 8 bases, with 15 bases left in between.

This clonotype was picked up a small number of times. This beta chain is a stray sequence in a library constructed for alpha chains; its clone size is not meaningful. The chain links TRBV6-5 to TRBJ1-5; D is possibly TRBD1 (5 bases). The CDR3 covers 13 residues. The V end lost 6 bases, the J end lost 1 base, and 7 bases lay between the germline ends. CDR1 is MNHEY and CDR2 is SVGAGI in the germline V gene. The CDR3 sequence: CASRGGSNQPQHF. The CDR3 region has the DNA TGTGCCAGCAGGGGGGGGAGCAATCAGCCCCAGCATTTT.

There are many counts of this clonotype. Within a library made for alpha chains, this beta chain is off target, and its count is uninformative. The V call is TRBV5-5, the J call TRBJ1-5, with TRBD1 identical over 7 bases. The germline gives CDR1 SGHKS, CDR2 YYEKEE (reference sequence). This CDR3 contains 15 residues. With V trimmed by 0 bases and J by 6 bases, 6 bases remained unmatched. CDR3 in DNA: TGTGCCAGCAGCTTGGAGAGACAGGGAACTCAGCCCCAGCATTTT. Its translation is CASSLERQGTQPQHF.

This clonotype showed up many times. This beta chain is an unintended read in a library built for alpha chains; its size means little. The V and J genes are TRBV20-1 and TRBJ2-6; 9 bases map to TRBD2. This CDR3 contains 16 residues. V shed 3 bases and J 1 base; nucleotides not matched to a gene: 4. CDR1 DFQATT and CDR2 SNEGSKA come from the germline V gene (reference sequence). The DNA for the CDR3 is TGCAGTGCTAGCGCGGGGGGGCCTTCTGGGGCCAACGTCCTGACTTTC. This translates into CSASAGGPSGANVLTF.

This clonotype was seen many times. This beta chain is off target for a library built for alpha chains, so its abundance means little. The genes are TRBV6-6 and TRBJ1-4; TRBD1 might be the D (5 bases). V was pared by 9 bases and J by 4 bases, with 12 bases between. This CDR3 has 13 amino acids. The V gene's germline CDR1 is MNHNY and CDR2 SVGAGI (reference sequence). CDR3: CARGTGGNEKLFF. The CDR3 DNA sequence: TGTGCCAGGGGGACGGGAGGTAATGAAAAACTGTTTTTT.

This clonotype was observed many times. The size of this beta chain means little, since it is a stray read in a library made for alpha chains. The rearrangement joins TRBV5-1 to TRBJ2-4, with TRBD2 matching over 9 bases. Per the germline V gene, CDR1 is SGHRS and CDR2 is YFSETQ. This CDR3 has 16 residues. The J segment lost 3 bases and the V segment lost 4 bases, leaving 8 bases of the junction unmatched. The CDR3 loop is CASSLIIAGVKNIQYF. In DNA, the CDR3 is TGCGCCAGCAGCCTAATAATAGCGGGGGTCAAAAACATTCAGTACTTC.

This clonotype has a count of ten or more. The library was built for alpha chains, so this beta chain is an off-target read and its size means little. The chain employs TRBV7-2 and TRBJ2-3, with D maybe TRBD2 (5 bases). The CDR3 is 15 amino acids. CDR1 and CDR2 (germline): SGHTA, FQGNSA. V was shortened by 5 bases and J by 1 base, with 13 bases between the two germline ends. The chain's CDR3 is CASSPDSLGTDTQYF. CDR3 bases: TGTGCCAGCAGCCCGGACTCGTTGGGCACAGATACGCAGTATTTT.

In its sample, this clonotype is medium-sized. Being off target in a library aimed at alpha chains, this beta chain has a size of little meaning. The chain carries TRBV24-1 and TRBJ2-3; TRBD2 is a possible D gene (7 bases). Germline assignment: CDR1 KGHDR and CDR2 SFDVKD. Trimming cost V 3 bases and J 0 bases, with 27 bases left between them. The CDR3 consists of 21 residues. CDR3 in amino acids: CATSDPGFASGGLTSTDTQYF. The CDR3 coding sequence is TGTGCCACCAGTGATCCGGGCTTTGCCTCCGGGGGGCTAACTAGCACAGATACGCAGTATTTT.

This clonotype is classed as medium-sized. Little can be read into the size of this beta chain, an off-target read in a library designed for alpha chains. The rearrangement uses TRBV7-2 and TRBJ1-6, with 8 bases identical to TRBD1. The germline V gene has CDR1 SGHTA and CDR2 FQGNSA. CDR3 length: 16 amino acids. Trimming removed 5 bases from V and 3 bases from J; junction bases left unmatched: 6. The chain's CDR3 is CASSPRTGSYNSPLHF. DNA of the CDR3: TGTGCCAGCAGCCCGCGGACAGGGAGCTATAATTCACCCCTCCACTTT. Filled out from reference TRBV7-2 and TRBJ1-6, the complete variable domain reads GAGVSQSPSNKVTEKGKDVELRCDPISGHTALYWYRQSLGQGLEFLIYFQGNSAPDKSGLPSDRFSAERTGGSVSTLTIQRTQQEDSAVYLCASSPRTGSYNSPLHFGNGTRLTVT.

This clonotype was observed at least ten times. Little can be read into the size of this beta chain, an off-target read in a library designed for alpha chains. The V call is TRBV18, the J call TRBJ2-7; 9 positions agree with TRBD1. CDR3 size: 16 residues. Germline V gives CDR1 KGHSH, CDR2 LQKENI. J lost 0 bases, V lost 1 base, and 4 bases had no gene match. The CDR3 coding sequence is TGTGCCAGCTCACCACGGGACAGGGTATACTCCTACGAGCAGTACTTC. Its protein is CASSPRDRVYSYEQYF.

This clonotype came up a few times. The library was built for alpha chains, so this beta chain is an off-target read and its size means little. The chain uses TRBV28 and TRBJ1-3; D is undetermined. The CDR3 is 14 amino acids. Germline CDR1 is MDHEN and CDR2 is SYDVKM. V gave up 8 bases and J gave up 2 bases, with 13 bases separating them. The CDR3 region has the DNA TGTGCCAGCTATCAGTCGTCTACTGGAAACACCATATATTTT. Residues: CASYQSSTGNTIYF.

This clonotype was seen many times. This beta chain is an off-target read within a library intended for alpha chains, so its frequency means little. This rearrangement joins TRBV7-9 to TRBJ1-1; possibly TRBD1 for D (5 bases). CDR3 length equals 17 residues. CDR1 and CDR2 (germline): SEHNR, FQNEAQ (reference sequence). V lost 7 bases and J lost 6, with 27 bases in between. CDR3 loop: CASTARAGRQSPAEAFF. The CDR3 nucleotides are TGTGCCAGCACCGCCAGGGCAGGGCGGCAAAGTCCAGCTGAAGCTTTCTTT.